This T cell receptor (beta chain) was identified during a study of T cell changes during pregnancy in multiple sclerosis. The germline CDR1 and CDR2 sequences are SGHRS and YFSETQ. The CDR3 is made up of 15 amino acids. V gave up 3 bases and J gave up 4 bases; unmatched junction bases: 3. Data came from immunoSEQ multiplex PCR; TCRdb stores just in-frame clones and leaves some out. The sample holds 80,000 to 100,000 clones, around 94% seen once. The TCR was taken from a female donor with multiple sclerosis, enrolled in a pregnancy study. J is TRBJ2-1 and V is TRBV5-1; 11 nucleotides line up with TRBD2. The specimen comprised peripheral blood, sampled in the first trimester of pregnancy. CDR3 bases: TGCGCCAGCAGCTCAGCTAGCGGGAGGTACAATGAGCAGTTCTTC. Its translation: CASSSASGRYNEQFF.